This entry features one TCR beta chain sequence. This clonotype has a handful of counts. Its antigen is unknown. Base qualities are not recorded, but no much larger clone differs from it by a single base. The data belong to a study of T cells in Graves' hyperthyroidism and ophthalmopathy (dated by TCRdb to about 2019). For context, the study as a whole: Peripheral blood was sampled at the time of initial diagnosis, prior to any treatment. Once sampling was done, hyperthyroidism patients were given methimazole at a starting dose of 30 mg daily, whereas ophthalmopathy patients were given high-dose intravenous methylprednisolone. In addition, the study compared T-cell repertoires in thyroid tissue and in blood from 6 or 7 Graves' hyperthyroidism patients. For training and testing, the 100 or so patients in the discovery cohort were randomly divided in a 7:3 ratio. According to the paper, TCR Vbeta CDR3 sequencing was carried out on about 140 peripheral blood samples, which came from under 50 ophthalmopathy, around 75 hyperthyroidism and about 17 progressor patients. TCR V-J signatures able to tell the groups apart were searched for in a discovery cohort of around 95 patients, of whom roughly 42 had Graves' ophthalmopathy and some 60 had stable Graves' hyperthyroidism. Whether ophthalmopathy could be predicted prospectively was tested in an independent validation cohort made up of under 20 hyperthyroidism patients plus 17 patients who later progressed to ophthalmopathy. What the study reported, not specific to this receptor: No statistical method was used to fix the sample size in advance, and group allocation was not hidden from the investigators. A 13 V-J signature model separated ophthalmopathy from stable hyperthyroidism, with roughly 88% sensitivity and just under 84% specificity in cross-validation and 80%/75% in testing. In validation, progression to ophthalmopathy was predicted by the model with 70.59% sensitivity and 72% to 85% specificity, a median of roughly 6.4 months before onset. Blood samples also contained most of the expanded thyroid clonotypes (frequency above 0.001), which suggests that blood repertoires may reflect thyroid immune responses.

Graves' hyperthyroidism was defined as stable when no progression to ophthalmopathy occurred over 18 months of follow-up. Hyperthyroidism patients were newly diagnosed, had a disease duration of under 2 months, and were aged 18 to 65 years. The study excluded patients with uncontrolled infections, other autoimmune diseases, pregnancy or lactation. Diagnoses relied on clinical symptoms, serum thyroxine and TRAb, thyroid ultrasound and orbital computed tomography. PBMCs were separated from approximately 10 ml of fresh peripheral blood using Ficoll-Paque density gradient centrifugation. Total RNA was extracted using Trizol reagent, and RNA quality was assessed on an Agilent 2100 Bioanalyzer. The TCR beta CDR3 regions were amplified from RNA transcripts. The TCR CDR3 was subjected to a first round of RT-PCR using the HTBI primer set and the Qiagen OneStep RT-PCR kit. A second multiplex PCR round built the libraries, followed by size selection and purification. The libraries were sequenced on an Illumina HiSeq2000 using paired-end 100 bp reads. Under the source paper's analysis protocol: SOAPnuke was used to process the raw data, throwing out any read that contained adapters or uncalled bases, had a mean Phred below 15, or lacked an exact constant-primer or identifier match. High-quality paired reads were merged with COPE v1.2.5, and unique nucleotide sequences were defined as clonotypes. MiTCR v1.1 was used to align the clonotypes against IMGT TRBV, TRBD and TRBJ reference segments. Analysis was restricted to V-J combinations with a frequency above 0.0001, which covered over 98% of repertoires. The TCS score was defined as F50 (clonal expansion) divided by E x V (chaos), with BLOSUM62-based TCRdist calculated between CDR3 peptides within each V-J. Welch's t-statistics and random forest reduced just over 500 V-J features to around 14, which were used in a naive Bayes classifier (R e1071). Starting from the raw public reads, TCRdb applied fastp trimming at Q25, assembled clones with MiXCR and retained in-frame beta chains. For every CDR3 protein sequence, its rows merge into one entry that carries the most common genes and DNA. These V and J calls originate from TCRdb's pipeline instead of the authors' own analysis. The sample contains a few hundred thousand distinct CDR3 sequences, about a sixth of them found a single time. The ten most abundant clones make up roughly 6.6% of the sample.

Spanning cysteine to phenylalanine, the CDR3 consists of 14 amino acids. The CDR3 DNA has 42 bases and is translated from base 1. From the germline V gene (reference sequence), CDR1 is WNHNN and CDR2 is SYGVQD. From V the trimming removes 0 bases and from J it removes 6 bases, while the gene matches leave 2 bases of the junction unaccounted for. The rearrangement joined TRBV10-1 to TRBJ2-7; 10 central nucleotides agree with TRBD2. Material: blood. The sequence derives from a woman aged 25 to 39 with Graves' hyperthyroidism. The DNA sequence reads TGCGCCAGCAGTGAGTCATCTAGCGGGAGCGAGCAGTACTTC. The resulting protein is CASSESSSGSEQYF.